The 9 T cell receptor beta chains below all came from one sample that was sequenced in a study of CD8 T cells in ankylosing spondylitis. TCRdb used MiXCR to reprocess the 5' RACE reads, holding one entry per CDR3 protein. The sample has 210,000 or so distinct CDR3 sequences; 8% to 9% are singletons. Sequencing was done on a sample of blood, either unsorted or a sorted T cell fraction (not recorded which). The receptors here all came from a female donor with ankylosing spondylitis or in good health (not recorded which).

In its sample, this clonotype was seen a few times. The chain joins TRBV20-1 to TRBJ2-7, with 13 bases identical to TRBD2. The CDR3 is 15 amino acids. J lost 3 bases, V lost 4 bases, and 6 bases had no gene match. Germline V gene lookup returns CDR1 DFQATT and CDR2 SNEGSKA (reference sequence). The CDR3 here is CSAIHGTSGVYEQYF. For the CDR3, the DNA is TGCAGTGCTATCCATGGGACTAGCGGGGTCTACGAGCAGTACTTC.

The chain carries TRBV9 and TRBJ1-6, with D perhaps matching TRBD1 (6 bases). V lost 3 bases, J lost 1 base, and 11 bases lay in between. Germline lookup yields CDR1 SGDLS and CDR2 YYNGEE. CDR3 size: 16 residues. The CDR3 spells CASSAEGGSYNSPLHF. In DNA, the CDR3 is TGTGCCAGCAGCGCCGAAGGGGGTTCCTATAATTCACCCCTCCACTTT.

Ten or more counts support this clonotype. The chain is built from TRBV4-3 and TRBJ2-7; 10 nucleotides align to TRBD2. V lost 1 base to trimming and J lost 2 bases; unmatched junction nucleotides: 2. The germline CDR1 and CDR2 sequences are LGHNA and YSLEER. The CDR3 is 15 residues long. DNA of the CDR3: TGCGCCAGCAGCCAAGGGACTAGCGGTCCCTACGAGCAGTACTTC. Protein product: CASSQGTSGPYEQYF.

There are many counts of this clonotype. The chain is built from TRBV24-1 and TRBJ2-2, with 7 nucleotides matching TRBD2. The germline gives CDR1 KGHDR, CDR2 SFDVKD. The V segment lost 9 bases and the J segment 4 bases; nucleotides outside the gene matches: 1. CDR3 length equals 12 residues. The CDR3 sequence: CATPGGTGELFF. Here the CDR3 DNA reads TGTGCCACCCCGGGGGGCACCGGGGAGCTGTTTTTT.

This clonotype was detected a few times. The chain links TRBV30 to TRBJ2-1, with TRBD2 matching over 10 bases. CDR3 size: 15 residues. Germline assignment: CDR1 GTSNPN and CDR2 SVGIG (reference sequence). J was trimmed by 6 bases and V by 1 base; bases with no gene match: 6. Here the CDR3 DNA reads TGTGCCTGGAGTGCTCGGCTAGCGGGAGTCAATGAGCAGTTCTTC. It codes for CAWSARLAGVNEQFF.

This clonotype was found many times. CDR3 sequence: CASSESGGTYEQYF. The DNA for the CDR3 is TGTGCCAGCAGCGAATCGGGGGGGACCTACGAGCAGTACTTC. The chain couples TRBV13 to TRBJ2-7; 8 nucleotides line up with TRBD2. Germline V gene lookup returns CDR1 PRHDT and CDR2 FYEKMQ (reference sequence). The V segment lost 5 bases and the J segment 2 bases; nucleotides outside the gene matches: 5. The CDR3 length is 14 residues.

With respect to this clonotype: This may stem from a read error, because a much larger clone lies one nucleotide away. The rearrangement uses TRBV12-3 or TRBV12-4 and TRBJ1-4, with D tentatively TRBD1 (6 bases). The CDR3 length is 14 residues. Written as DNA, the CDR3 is TGTGCCAGCAGCCTGACAGGTCGAGGTGAAAAACTGTTATTT. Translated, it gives CASSLTGRGEKLLF.

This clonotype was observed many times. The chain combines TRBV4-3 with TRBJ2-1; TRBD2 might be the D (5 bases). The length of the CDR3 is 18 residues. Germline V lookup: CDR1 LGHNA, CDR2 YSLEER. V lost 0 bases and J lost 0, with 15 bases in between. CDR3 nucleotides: TGCGCCAGCAGCCAAGATCTCGAGGCGGGTCCCTCCTACAATGAGCAGTTCTTC. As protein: CASSQDLEAGPSYNEQFF.

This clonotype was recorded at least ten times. The CDR3 DNA reads as TGTGCCAGCAGTTCAACCGACAGGTTCTACACCTTC. It codes for CASSSTDRFYTF. The chain has TRBV6-5 and TRBJ1-2; D might be TRBD1 (6 bases). The CDR3 is 12 residues long. V lost 4 bases, J lost 10 bases, and 13 bases lay in between. Germline V lookup: CDR1 MNHEY, CDR2 SVGAGI.